This TCR beta chain was retrieved from a study of blood T cells in healthy people across ages. Looked up from germline, CDR1 is DFQATT and CDR2 is SNEGSKA (reference sequence). With 1 base removed from V and 0 bases from J, the gap between germline ends came to 10 bases. The CDR3 has 15 residues. It was with a sample-barcoded 5' primer and a J-beta primer mix that a second PCR of roughly 7 to 12 cycles was run. TCRdb re-derived calls from the 5' RACE reads in MiXCR, one entry per CDR3 protein. The table shows fewer than 800,000 distinct CDR3 sequences, with about 21% occurring only once. A minimum of 6 micrograms of total RNA was extracted per sample.

This sequence joins TRBV20-1 and TRBJ2-1, with D uncertain. This TCR derives from a man between 65 and 80 years old in good health. Source material: blood. This CDR3 reads CSARGVQFSYNEQFF. The DNA for the CDR3 is TGCAGTGCTAGAGGCGTACAATTCTCCTACAATGAGCAGTTCTTC.